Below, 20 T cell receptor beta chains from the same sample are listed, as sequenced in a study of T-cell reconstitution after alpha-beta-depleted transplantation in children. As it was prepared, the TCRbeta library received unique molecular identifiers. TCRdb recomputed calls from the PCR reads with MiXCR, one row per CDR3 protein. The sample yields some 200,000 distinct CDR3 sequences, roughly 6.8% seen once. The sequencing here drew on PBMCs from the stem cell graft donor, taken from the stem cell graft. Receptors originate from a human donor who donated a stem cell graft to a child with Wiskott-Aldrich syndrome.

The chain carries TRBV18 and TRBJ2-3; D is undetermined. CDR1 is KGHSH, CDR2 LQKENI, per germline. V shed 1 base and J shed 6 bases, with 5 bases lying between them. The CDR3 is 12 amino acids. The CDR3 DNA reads TGTGCCAGCTCACCACAGTCTGATACGCAGTATTTT. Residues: CASSPQSDTQYF. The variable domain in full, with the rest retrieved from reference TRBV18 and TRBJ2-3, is NAGVMQNPRHLVRRRGQEARLRCSPMKGHSHVYWYRQLPEEGLKFMVYLQKENIIDESGMPKERFSAEFPKEGPSILRIQQVVRGDSAAYFCASSPQSDTQYFGPGTRLTVL.

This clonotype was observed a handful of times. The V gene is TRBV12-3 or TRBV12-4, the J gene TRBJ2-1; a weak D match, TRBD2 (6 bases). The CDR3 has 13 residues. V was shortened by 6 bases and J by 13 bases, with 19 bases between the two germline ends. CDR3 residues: CASRPSGTPVQFF. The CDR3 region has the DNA TGTGCCAGCAGGCCCTCCGGGACTCCCGTACAGTTCTTC.

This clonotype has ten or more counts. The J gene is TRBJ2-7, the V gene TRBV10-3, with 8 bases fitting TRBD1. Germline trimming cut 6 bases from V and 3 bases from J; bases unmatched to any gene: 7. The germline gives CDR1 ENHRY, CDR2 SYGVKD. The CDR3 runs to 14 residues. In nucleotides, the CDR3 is TGTGCCATCAGGACCGGGACAGGAGGCTACGAGCAGTACTTC. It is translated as CAIRTGTGGYEQYF.

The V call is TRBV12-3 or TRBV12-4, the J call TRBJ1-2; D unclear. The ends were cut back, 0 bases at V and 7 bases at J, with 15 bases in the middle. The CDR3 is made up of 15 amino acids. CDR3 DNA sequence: TGTGCCAGCAGTTTAGCGCAAGGGCTACTGGGTGGCTACACCTTC. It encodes CASSLAQGLLGGYTF.

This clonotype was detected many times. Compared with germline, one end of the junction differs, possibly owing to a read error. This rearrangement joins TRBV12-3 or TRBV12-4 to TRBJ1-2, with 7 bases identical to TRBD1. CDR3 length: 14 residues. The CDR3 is CASRLDRAPVGYTF. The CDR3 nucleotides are TGTGCCAGCAGATTAGACAGGGCTCCCGTTGGCTACACCTTC.

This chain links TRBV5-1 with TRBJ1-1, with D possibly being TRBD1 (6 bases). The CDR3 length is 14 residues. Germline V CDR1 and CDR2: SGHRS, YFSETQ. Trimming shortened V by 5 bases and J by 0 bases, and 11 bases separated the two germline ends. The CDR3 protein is CASRGAGVNTEAFF. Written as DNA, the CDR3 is TGCGCCAGCAGGGGGGCCGGGGTGAACACTGAAGCTTTCTTT.

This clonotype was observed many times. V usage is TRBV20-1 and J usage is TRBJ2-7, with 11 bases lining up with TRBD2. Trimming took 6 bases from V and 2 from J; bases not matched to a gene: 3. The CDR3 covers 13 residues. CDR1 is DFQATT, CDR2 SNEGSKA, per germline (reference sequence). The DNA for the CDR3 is TGCAGTGCCACACTAGCGGGAGCCTACGAGCAGTACTTC. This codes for CSATLAGAYEQYF.

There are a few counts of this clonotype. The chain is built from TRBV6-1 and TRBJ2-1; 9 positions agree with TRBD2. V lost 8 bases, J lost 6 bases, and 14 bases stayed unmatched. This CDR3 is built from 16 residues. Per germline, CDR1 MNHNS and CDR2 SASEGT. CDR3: CASQYGVAGASNEQFF. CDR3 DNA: TGTGCCAGCCAGTACGGGGTAGCGGGAGCCTCCAATGAGCAGTTCTTC.

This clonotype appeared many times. The CDR3 protein is CSVPEGQGAEAFF. CDR3 coding DNA: TGCAGCGTCCCTGAGGGACAGGGAGCTGAAGCTTTCTTT. This chain joins TRBV29-1 and TRBJ1-1; 9 bases map to TRBD1. Germline CDR1 is SQVTM and CDR2 is ANQGSEA. V was clipped by 6 bases and J by 6 bases; unmatched bases: 8. The CDR3 runs 13 residues.

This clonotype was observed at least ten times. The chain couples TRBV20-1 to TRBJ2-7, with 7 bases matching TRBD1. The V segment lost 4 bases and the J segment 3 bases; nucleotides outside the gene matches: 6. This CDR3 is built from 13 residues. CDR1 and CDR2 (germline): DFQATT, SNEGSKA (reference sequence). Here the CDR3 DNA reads TGCAGTGCTACCCCGGGACAGATCTACGAGCAGTACTTC. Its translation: CSATPGQIYEQYF.

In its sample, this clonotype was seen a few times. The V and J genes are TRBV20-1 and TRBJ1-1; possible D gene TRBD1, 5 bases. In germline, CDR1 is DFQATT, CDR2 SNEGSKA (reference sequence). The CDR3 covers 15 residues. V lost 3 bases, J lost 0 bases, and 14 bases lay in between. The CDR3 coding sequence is TGCAGTGCTAGCAAATTCAGGGTGATGAACACTGAAGCTTTCTTT. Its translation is CSASKFRVMNTEAFF.

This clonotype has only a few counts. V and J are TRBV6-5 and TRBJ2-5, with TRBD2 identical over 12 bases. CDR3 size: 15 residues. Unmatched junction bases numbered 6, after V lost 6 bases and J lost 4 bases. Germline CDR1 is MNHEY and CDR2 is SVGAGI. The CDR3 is CASRQVLAGGETQYF. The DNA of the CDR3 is TGTGCCAGCAGGCAGGTACTAGCGGGAGGAGAGACCCAGTACTTC.

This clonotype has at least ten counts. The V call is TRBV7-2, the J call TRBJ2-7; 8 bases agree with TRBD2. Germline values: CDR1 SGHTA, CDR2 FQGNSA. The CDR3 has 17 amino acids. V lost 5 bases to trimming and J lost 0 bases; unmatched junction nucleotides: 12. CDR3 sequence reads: CASSPRVAGYFSYEQYF. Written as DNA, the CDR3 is TGTGCCAGCAGCCCCCGGGTAGCGGGATACTTCTCCTACGAGCAGTACTTC.

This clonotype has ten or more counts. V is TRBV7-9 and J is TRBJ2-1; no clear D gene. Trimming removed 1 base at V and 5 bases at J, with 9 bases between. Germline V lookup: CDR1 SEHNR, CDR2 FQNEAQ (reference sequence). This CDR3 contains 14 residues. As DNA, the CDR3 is TGTGCCAGCAGCTTAGACGGGCAAAACAATGAGCAGTTCTTC. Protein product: CASSLDGQNNEQFF. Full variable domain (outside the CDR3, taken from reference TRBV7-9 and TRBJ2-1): DTGVSQNPRHKITKRGQNVTFRCDPISEHNRLYWYRQTLGQGPEFLTYFQNEAQLEKSRLLSDRFSAERPKGSFSTLEIQRTEQGDSAMYLCASSLDGQNNEQFFGPGTRLTVL.

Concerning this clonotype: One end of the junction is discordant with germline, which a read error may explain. The CDR3 region is CASSPHSKGAGVF. CDR3 nucleotides: TGTGCCAGCAGTCCCCATTCAAAGGGGGCCGGCGTCTTC. This sequence joins TRBV2 and TRBJ2-7; 7 bases align to TRBD1. The CDR3 covers 13 residues. The germline V gene has CDR1 SNHLY and CDR2 FYNNEI.

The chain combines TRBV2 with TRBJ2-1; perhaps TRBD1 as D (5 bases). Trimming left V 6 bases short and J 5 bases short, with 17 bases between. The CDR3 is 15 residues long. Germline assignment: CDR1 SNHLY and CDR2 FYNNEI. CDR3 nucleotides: TGTGCCAGCAGAGGGGCCCCATCGTCCAACAATGAGCAGTTCTTC. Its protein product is CASRGAPSSNNEQFF.

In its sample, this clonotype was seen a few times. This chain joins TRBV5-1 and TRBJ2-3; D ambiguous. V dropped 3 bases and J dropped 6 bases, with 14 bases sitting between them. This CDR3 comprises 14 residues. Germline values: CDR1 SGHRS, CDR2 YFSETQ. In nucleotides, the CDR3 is TGCGCCAGCAGCTGGGGTTCAGAGAAGGATACGCAGTATTTT. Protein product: CASSWGSEKDTQYF.

The DNA for the CDR3 is TGTGCCACGCTCTCAGGACTAGCGGAAGACACAGATACGCAGTATTTT. Translated: CATLSGLAEDTDTQYF. This rearrangement joins TRBV10-3 to TRBJ2-3; 10 bases fit TRBD2. The CDR3 has 16 amino acids. Germline CDR1 reads ENHRY; CDR2 reads SYGVKD. Losses at the gene ends were 10 bases for V and 2 bases for J; bases not matched to a gene: 12.

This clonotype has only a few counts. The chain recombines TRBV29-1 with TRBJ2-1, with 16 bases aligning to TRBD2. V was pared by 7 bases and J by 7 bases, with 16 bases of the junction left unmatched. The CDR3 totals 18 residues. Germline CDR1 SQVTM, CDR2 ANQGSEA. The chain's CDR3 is CSGMGTSGRAQSGNEQFF. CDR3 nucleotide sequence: TGCAGCGGAATGGGGACTAGCGGGAGGGCACAGTCAGGTAATGAGCAGTTCTTC.

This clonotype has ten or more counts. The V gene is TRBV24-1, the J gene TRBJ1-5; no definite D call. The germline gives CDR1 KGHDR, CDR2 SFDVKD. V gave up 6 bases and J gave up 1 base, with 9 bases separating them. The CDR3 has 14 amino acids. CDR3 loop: CATSYMDSNQPQHF. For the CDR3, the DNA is TGTGCCACCAGTTATATGGACAGCAATCAGCCCCAGCATTTT.